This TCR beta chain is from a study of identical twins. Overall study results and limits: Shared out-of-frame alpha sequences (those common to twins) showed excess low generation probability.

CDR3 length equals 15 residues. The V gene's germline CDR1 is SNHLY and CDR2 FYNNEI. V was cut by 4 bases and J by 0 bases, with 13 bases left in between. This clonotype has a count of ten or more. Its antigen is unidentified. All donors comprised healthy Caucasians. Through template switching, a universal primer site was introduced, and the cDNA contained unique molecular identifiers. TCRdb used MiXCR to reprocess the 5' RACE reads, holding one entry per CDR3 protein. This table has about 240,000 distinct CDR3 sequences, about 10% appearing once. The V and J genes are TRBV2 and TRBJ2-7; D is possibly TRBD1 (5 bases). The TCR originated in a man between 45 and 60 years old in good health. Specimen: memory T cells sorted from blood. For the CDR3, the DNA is TGTGCCAGCAGTGCCTCGTGGACACTCTCCTACGAGCAGTACTTC. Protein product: CASSASWTLSYEQYF.